This entry describes one TCR beta chain. What it binds is not known. This sample is drawn from a study of cytomegalovirus exposure and HLA in healthy donors. The V gene's germline CDR1 is MDHEN and CDR2 SYDVKM. There are 15 residues in the CDR3. The germline V and J ends were trimmed by 6 bases and 0 bases, with 12 bases remaining between them. With 60 Vbeta and 13 Jbeta primers, the PCR was carried out. Clones were sequenced by immunoSEQ multiplex PCR, and TCRdb holds only the in-frame ones, with some missing. The profile shows 95,000 to 150,000 clones, over 75% of them singletons. Study-wide findings and caveats: In a later analysis, at a false discovery rate of 0.05, fewer than 20,000 TCR beta sequences matched HLA alleles.

The specimen was PBMCs. This TCR was sampled from a man in his late teens or twenties in good health and CMV-seropositive. The chain employs TRBV28 and TRBJ1-3; D is possibly TRBD1 (6 bases). The CDR3 region is CASRNRASSGNTIYF. The CDR3, as DNA: TGTGCCAGCAGGAACAGGGCTAGCTCTGGAAACACCATATATTTT.